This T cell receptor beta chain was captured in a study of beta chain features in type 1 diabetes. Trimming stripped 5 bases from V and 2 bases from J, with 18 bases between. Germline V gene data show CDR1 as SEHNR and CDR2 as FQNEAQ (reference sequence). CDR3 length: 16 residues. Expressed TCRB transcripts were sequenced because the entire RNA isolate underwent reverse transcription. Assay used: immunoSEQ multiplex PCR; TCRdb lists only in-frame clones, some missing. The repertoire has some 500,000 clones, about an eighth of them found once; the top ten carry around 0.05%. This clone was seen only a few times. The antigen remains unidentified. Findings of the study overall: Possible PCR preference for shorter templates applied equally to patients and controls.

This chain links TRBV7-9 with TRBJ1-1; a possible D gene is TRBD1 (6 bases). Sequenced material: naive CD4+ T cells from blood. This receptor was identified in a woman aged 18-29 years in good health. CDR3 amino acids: CASSTLRTATNTEAFF. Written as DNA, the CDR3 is TGTGCCAGCAGCACACTTAGGACAGCTACCAACACTGAAGCTTTCTTT.